This T cell receptor (beta chain) was identified during a study of cytomegalovirus exposure and HLA in healthy donors. The PCR ran on 60 Vbeta and 13 Jbeta primers. The protocol was immunoSEQ multiplex PCR, while the TCRdb copy is restricted to in-frame clones and leaves out a portion. The sample has 150,000 to 200,000 clones, roughly 78% seen once. The germline gives CDR1 SGHRS, CDR2 YFSETQ. CDR3 size: 16 residues. V lost 3 bases, J lost 0 bases, and 15 bases lay in between. The TCR was taken from a man aged 35 to 55 in good health and CMV-seropositive. The V call is TRBV5-1, the J call TRBJ2-5; D is undetermined. The specimen sequenced was PBMCs. The DNA for the CDR3 is TGCGCCAGCAGCTCCCAATTGACAACTTACCAAGAGACCCAGTACTTC. The encoded protein is CASSSQLTTYQETQYF.